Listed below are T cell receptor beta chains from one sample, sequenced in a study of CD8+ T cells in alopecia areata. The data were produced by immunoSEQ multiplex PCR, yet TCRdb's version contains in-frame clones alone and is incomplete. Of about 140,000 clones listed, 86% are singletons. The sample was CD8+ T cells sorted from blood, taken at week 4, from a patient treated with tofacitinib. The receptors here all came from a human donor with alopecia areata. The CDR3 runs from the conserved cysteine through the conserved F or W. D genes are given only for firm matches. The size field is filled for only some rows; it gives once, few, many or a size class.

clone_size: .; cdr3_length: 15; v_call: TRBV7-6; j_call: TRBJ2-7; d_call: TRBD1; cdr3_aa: CASSPRTGIYYEQYF; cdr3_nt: TGTGCCAGCAGCCCGCGGACAGGGATTTACTACGAGCAGTACTTC
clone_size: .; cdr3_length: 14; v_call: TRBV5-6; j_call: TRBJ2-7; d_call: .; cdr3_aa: CASSWNPGSYEQYF; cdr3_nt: TGTGCCAGCAGCTGGAACCCGGGCTCCTACGAGCAGTACTTC
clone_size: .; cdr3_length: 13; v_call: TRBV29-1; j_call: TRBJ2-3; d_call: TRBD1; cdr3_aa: CSVEQGALDTQYF; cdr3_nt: TGCAGCGTTGAACAGGGGGCGTTAGATACGCAGTATTTT
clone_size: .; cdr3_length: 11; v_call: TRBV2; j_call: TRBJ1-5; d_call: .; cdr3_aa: CASGRNQPQHF; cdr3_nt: TGTGCCAGCGGACGCAATCAGCCCCAGCATTTT
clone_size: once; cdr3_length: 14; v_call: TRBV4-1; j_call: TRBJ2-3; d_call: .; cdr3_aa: CASSHPLEQDTQYF; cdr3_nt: TGCGCCAGCAGCCATCCACTAGAGCAAGATACGCAGTATTTT
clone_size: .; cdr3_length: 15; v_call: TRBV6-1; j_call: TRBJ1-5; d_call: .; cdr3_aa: CASSQGAYSNQPQHF; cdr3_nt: TGTGCCAGCAGCCAGGGAGCGTATAGCAATCAGCCCCAGCATTTT
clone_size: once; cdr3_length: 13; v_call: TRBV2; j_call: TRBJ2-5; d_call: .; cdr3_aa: CASRPGVGETQYF; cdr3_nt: TGTGCCAGCAGGCCTGGGGTGGGGGAGACCCAGTACTTC
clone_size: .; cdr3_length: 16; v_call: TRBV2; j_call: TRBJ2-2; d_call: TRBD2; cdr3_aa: CASSLLAGGPAGELFF; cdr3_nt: TGTGCCAGCAGTCTCTTAGCGGGAGGACCGGCCGGGGAGCTGTTTTTT
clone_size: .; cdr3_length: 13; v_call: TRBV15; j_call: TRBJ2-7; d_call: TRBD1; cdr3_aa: CATSSSRGQEQYF; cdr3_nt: TGTGCCACCAGCAGTTCCAGGGGGCAAGAGCAGTACTTC
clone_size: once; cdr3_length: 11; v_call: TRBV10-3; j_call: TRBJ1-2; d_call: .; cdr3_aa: CAISPRTPYTF; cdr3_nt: TGTGCCATCAGTCCGCGAACCCCCTACACCTTC
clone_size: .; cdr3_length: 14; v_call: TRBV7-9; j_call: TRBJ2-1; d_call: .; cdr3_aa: CASSLAGTYNEQFF; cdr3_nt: TGTGCCAGCAGCTTAGCGGGAACCTACAATGAGCAGTTCTTC
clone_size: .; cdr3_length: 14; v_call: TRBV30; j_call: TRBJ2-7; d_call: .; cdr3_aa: CAWSLEVSYGEQYF; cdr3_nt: TGTGCCTGGAGCCTGGAGGTATCCTACGGGGAGCAGTACTTC
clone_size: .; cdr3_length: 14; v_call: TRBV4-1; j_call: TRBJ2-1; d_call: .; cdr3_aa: CASSLLLSGHEQFF; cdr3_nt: TGCGCCAGCAGCCTTCTTCTATCGGGCCATGAGCAGTTCTTC
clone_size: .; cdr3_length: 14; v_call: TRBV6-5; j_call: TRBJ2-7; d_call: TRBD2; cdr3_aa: CASSWTSGFYEQYF; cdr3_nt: TGTGCCAGCAGTTGGACTAGCGGCTTCTACGAGCAGTACTTC
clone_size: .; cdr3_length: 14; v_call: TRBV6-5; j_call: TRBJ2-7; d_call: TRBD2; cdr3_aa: CASVSGEGSYEQYF; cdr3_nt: TGTGCCAGCGTTAGCGGGGAGGGCTCCTACGAGCAGTACTTC
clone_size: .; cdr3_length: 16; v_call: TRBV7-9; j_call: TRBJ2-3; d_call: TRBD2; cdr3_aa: CASRNLGLAGEDTQYF; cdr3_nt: TGTGCCAGCAGAAACCTCGGACTCGCGGGGGAAGATACGCAGTATTTT
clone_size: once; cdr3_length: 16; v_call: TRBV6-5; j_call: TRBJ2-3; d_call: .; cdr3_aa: CASSYSIGTDSDTQYF; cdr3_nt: TGTGCCAGCAGTTACTCGATTGGGACGGACTCAGATACGCAGTATTTT
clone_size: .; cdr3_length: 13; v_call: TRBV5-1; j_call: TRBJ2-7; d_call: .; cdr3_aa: CASSGTLGDEQYF; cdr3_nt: TGCGCCAGCAGCGGAACTTTGGGGGACGAGCAGTACTTC